This TCR beta chain is drawn from a study of T cell responses to AZD1222 COVID-19 vaccine. Sequencing was performed with immunoSEQ multiplex PCR; in TCRdb, only in-frame clones are kept and a portion is missing. The sample carries about 120,000 clones, about 90% recorded once. The CDR3 consists of 13 residues. The ends were cut back, 2 bases at V and 3 bases at J, with 8 bases in the middle. Germline lookup yields CDR1 SGHTA and CDR2 FQGNSA. The chain is built from TRBV7-2 and TRBJ2-7; D not certain. This material consisted of peripheral blood, taken on day 0 of AZD1222 vaccination. This TCR came from an adult in good health. CDR3 protein: CASSLTASYEQYF. The CDR3 nucleotides read TGTGCCAGCAGCTTAACGGCTAGCTACGAGCAGTACTTC.